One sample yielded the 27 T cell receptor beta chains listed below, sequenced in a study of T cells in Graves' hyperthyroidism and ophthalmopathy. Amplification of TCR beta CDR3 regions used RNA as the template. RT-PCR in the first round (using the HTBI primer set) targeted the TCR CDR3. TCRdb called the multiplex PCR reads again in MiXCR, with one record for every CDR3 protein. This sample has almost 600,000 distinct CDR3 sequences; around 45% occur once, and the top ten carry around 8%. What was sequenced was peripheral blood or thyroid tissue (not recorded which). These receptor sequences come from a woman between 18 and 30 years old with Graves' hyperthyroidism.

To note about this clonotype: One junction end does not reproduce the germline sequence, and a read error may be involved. In DNA form, the CDR3 reads TGCAGTACTAGTGAAGGGACAGGGTTTGAGACCCAGTACTTC. As protein: CSTSEGTGFETQYF. The chain combines TRBV20-1 with TRBJ2-5; 9 bases align to TRBD1. Per germline, CDR1 DFQATT and CDR2 SNEGSKA (reference sequence). The CDR3 runs 14 residues.

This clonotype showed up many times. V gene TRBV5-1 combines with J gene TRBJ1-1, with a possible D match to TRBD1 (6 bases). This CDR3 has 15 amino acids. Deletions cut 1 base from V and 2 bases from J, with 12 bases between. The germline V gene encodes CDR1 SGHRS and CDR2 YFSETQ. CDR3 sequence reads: CASSLIAGANTEAFF. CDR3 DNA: TGCGCCAGCAGCTTGATAGCAGGGGCTAACACTGAAGCTTTCTTT.

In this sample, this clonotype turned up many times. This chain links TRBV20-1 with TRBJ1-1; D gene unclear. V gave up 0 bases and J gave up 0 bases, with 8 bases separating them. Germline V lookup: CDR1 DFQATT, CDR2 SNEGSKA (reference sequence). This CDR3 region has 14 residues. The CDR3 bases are TGCAGTGCTAGAGATCCGGGCATGAACACTGAAGCTTTCTTT. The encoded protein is CSARDPGMNTEAFF.

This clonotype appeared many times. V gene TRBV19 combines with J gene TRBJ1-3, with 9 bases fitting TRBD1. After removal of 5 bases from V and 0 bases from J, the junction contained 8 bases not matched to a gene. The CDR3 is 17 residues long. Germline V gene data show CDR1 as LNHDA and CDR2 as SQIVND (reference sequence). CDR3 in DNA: TGTGCCAGTAGTTCTGCGGGACAGGGCTACTCTGGAAACACCATATATTTT. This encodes CASSSAGQGYSGNTIYF.

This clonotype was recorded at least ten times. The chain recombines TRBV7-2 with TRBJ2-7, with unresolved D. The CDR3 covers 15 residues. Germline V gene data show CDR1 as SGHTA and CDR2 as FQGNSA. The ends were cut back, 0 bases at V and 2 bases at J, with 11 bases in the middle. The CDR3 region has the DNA TGTGCCAGCAGCTTAGCCCCCGGCGGCGCCTACGAGCAGTACTTC. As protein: CASSLAPGGAYEQYF.

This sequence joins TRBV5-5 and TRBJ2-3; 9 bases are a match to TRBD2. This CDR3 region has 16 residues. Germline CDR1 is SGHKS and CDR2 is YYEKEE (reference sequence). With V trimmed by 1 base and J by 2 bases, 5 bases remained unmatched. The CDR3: CASSLLAGFLTDTQYF. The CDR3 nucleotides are TGTGCCAGCAGCTTGCTAGCGGGGTTCCTCACAGATACGCAGTATTTT.

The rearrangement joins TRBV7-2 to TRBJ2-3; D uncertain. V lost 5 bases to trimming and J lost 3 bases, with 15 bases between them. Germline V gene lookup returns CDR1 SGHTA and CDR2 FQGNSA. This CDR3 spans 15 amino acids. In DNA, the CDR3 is TGTGCCAGCAGCCACACTCGACTTGATACAGATACGCAGTATTTT. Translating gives CASSHTRLDTDTQYF.

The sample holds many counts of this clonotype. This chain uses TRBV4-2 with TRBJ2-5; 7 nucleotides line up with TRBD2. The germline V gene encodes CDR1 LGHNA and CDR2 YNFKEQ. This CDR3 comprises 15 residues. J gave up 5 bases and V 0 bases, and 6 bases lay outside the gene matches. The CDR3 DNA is TGTGCCAGCAGCCAAGACAGGGCGGGAGTGGAGACCCAGTACTTC. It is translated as CASSQDRAGVETQYF.

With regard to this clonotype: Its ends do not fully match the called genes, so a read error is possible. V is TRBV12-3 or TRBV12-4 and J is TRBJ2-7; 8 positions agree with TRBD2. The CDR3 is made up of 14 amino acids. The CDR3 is CANSLGASGYEQYF. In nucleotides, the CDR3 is TGTGCCAACAGTTTAGGGGCTAGCGGGTACGAGCAGTACTTC.

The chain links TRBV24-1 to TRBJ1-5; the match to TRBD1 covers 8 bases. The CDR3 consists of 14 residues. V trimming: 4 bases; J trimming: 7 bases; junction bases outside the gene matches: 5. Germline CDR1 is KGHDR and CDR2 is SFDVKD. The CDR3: CATSDPAGGQPQHF. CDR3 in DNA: TGTGCCACCAGTGACCCGGCAGGGGGCCAGCCCCAGCATTTT.

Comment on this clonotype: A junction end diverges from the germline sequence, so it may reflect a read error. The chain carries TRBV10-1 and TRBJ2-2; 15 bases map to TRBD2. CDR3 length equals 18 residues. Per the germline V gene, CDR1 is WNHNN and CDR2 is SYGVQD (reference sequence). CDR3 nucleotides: TGTGCCAGCAGTGGACTAGCGGGAGGGCCAGGATGGACCGGGGAGCTGTTTTTT. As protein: CASSGLAGGPGWTGELFF.

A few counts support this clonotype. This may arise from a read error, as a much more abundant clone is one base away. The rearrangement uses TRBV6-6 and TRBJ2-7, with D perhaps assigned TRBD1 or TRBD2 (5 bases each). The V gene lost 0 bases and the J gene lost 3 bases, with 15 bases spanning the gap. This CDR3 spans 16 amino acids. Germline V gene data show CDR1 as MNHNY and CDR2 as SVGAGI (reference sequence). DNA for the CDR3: TGTGCCAGCAGTTACTCGATAGGGACGGATCACTACGAGCAGTACTTC. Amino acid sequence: CASSYSIGTDHYEQYF.

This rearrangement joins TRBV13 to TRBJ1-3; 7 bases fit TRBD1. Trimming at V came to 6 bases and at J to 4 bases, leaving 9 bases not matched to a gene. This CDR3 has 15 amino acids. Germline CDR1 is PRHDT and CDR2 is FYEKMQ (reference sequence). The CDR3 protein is CASSTPGGSGNTIYF. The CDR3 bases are TGTGCCAGCAGTACCCCAGGGGGGTCCGGAAACACCATATATTTT.

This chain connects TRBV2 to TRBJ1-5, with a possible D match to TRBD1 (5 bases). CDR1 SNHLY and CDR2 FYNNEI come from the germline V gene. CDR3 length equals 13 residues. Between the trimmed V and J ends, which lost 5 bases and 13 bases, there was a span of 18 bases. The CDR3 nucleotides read TGTGCCAGCAGTCGGGACCTTGGGAGCAATCAGCATTTT. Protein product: CASSRDLGSNQHF.

DNA for the CDR3: TGTGCTAGAGTTTGGAGGGCCTCTGAAGCTTTCTTT. Its protein is CARVWRASEAFF. The rearrangement links TRBV2 to TRBJ1-1; D is ambiguous. Looked up from germline, CDR1 is SNHLY and CDR2 is FYNNEI. CDR3 size: 12 residues.

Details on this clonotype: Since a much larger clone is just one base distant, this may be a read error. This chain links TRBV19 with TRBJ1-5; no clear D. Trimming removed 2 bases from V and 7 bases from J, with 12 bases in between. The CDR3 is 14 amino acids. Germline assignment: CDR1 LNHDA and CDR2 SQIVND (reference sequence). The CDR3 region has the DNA TGTGCCAGTAGTATAAACGGAGGGATGCAGCCCCAGCATTTT. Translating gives CASSINGGMQPQHF.

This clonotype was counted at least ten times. This CDR3 is CSATGTGVNEQYF. Here the CDR3 DNA reads TGCAGTGCTACCGGGACAGGGGTCAACGAGCAGTACTTC. The rearrangement joins TRBV20-1 to TRBJ2-7; TRBD1 matches at 10 bases. CDR1 and CDR2 (germline): DFQATT, SNEGSKA (reference sequence). CDR3 length: 13 amino acids. With 4 bases clipped from V and 5 bases from J, the junction kept 5 bases outside the gene matches.

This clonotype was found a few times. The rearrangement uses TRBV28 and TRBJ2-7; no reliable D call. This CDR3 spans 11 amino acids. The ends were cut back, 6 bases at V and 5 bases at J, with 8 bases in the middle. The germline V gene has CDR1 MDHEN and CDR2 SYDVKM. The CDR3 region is CASRQVDEQYF. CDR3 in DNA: TGTGCCAGCAGGCAGGTGGACGAGCAGTACTTC. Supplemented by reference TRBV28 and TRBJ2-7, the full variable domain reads DVKVTQSSRYLVKRTGEKVFLECVQDMDHENMFWYRQDPGLGLRLIYFSYDVKMKEKGDIPEGYSVSREKKERFSLILESASTNQTSMYLCASRQVDEQYFGPGTRLTVT.

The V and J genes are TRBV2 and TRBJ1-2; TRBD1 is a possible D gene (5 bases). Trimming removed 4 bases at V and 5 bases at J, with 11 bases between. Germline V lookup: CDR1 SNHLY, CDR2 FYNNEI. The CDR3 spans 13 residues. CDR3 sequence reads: CASSASREYGYTF. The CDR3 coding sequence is TGTGCCAGCAGTGCTAGCAGGGAATATGGCTACACCTTC.

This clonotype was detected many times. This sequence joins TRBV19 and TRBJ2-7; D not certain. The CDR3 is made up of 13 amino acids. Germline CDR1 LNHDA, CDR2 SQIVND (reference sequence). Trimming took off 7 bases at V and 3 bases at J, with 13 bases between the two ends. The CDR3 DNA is TGTGCCAGTACCATGCGGCCAGGCTACGAGCAGTACTTC. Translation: CASTMRPGYEQYF.

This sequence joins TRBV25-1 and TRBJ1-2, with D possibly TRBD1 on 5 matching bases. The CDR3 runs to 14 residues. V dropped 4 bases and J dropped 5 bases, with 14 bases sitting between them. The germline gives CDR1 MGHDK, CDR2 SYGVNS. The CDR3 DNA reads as TGTGCCAGCAGTGCTAGATCGGGGGATTATGGCTACACCTTC. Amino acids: CASSARSGDYGYTF.

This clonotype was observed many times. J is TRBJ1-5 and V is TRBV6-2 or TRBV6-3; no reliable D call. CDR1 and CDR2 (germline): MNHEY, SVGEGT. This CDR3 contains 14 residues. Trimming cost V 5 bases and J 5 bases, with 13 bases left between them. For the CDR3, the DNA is TGTGCCAGCAGTCTTGTGGAATCTGATCAGCCCCAGCATTTT. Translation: CASSLVESDQPQHF.

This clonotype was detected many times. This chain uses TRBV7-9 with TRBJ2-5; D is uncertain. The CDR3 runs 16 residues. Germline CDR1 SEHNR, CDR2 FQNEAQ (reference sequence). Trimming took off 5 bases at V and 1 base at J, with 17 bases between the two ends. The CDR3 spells CASSLTKRRSQETQYF. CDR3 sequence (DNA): TGTGCCAGCAGCCTGACCAAGCGACGAAGCCAAGAGACCCAGTACTTC.

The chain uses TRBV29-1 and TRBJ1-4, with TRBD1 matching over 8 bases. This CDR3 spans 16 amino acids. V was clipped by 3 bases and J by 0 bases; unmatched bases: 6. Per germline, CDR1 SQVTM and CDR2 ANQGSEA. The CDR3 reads CSVEDRAGTTNEKLFF. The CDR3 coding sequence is TGCAGCGTTGAGGACAGGGCAGGAACAACTAATGAAAAACTGTTTTTT. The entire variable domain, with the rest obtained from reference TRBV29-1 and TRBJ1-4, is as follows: SAVISQKPSRDICQRGTSLTIQCQVDSQVTMMFWYRQQPGQSLTLIATANQGSEATYESGFVIDKFPISRPNLTFSTLTVSNMSPEDSSIYLCSVEDRAGTTNEKLFFGSGTQLSVL.

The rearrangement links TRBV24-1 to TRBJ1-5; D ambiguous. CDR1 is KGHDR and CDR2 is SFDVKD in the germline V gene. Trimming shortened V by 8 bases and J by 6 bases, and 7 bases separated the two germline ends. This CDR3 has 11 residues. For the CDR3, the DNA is TGTGCCACCAACCCCGGTCAGCCCCAGCATTTT. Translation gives CATNPGQPQHF.

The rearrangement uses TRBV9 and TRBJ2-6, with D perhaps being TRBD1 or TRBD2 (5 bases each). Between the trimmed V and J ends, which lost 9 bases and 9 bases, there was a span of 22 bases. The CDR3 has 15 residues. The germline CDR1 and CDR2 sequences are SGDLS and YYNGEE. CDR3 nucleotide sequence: TGTGCCACCCGGGGACCAAGCCAGTGGGGCAACGTCCTGACTTTC. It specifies CATRGPSQWGNVLTF.

The CDR3 here is CASLGKREEGSYNEQFF. DNA of the CDR3: TGCGCCAGCCTGGGGAAGCGGGAGGAAGGATCATACAATGAGCAGTTCTTC. The chain uses TRBV10-2 and TRBJ2-1, with TRBD2 matching 9 bases. Per the germline V gene, CDR1 is WSHSY and CDR2 is SAAADI. The CDR3 consists of 17 residues. The junction had 15 bases not matched to a gene; V was cut back by 8 bases and J by 4 bases.